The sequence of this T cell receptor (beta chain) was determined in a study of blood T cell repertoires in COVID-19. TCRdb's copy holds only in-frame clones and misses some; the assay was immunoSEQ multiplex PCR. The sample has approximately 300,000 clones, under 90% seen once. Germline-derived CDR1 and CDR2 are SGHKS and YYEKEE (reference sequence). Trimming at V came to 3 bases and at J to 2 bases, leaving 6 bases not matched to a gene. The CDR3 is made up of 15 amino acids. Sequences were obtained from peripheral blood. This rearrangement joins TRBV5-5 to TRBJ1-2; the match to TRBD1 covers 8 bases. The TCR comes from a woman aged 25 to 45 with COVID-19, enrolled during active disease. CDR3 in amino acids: CASSWGGQANYGYTF. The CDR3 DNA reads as TGTGCCAGCAGCTGGGGGGGACAGGCAAACTATGGCTACACCTTC.